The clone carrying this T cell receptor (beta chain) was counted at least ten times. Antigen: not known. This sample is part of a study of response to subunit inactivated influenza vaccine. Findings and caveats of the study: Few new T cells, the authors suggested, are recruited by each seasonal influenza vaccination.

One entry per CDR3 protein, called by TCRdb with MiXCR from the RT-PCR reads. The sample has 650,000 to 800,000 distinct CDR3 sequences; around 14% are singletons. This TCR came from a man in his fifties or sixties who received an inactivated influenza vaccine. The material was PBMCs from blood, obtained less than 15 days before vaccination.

This chain's CDR3 is CASSPTTSGSRETQYF. The CDR3 DNA is TGTGCCAGCAGTCCTACGACTAGCGGGAGTCGGGAGACCCAGTACTTC. The rearrangement uses TRBV12-3 or TRBV12-4 and TRBJ2-5, with 12 bases matching TRBD2. The V and J ends lost 5 bases and 5 bases, in that order; junction bases with no gene match: 9. The length of the CDR3 is 16 residues.